One sample yielded the 2 T cell receptor beta chains listed below, sequenced in a study of T cells in Graves' hyperthyroidism and ophthalmopathy. RNA transcripts served as the template for amplifying TCR beta CDR3 regions. When the TCR CDR3 underwent first-round RT-PCR, the HTBI primer set was used. Each CDR3 protein is one row after TCRdb ran MiXCR on the multiplex PCR reads. The data show around 600,000 distinct CDR3 sequences, around 13% seen once. Sample: blood. The origin of the receptors is a woman aged 50 to 60 with Graves' ophthalmopathy.

This clonotype was detected many times. The chain employs TRBV12-3 or TRBV12-4 and TRBJ2-7; 7 bases fit TRBD1. CDR3 length: 15 residues. V shed 5 bases, J shed 4 bases, and the junction held 11 bases outside the gene matches. This CDR3 reads CASSRGTVSSYEQYF. The CDR3 DNA reads TGTGCCAGCAGTCGAGGGACAGTGAGCTCGTACGAGCAGTACTTC.

V and J are TRBV7-2 and TRBJ2-1; D remains ambiguous. The CDR3 is made up of 12 amino acids. CDR1 SGHTA and CDR2 FQGNSA come from the germline V gene. Trimming shortened V by 5 bases and J by 5 bases, and 7 bases separated the two germline ends. The DNA for the CDR3 is TGTGCCAGCAGCACCTATAACAATGAGCAGTTCTTC. This encodes CASSTYNNEQFF.